This T cell receptor (beta chain) was retrieved from a study of siplizumab effects on memory and regulatory T cells (dated 2019 in TCRdb). In terms of the full investigation: The effect of the anti-CD2 antibody siplizumab on alloreactive T-cell subsets was examined in allogeneic mixed lymphocyte reactions constructed from human PBMCs. What the research found in general, with its limitations: Greater diversity appeared to be present in unstimulated naive T cells than in memory T cells, and a substantial contribution to the alloresponse seemed to be made by naive cells. A naive or memory phenotype could not be assigned to roughly 80-97% of proliferating CD4+ or CD8+ clones. The cumulative frequency of alloreactive sequences traceable to unstimulated CD4+ memory T cells was significantly reduced by siplizumab. Whether proliferating Tregs from siplizumab cultures were suppressive was not functionally confirmed. Because sequences below about 10^-5 frequency were poorly captured, only a minor fraction of alloreactive clones could be mapped to unstimulated subsets. In reactions with siplizumab, an average of about 75% of mappable alloreactive CD4+ clones were Treg-derived, compared with roughly 30% in control reactions.

Notes on this clone: Its antigen target is currently unknown. Mismatch with germline at one junction end may stem from a read error.

The library was generated by the immunoSEQ multiplex PCR assay. The deep sequencing platform assayed about 90,000 TCR templates per sample. Genomic DNA extracted from sorted T cells was the material used for TCRbeta CDR3 sequencing. The study's own analysis went as follows. Clonal analysis of TCRbeta CDR3 data was done in the R programming language. Comparing unstimulated samples against CFSE-low samples taken after the reaction was how alloreactive CD4+ and CD8+ clones were defined. By matching sequences to the repertoires of sorted unstimulated Treg and non-Treg cells, each alloreactive CD4+ clone was assigned a regulatory or non-regulatory origin. In TCRdb, the immuneACCESS table is reduced to in-frame sequences with V and J assigned. These tables do not hold every clone; where another copy was compared, an unresolved V gene accounts for under half, and the others remain unexplained. That table furnishes V, J and clone size, whereas the DNA furnished D and trimming. Counted in this sample were 87,000 or so clones; more than 80% of them appeared once. The ten top clones hold 15% of the sample.

Sorted unstimulated T cells and proliferating T cells recovered from mixed lymphocyte reactions underwent TCRbeta CDR3 sequencing. Fresh whole blood from ten HLA-typed healthy donors served as the source for isolating PBMCs. This receptor was taken from a human donor in good health. Sequencing input: CD4+ T cells sorted from blood.

CDR3 sequence: CATSRTSGPDTQYF. The sequence in DNA is TGCGCCACCAGCCGGACTAGCGGTCCAGATACGCAGTATTTT. The chain couples TRBV5-1 to TRBJ2-3, with TRBD2 identical over 10 junction bases. The CDR3 numbers 14 residues from cysteine through phenylalanine. Of all the DNA, just the CDR3 is kept, 42 bases in frame from base 1. The germline V gene encodes CDR1 SGHRS and CDR2 YFSETQ.